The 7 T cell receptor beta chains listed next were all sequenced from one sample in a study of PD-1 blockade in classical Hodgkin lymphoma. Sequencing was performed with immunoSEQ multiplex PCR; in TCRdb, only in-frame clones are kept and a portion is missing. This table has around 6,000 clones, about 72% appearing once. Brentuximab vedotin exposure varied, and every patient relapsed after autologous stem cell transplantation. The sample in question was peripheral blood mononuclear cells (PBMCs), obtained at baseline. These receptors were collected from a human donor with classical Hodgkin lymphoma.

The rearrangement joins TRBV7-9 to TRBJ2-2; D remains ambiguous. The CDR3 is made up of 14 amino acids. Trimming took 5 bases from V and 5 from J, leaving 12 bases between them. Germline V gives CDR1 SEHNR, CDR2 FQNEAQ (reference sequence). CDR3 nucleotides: TGTGCCAGCAGCCAAATTCTCTGGACCGGGGAGCTGTTTTTT. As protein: CASSQILWTGELFF.

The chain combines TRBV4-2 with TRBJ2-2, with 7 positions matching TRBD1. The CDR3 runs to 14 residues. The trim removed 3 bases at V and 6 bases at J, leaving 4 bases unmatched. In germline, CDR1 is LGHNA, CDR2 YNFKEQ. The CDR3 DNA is TGTGCCAGCAGCCACCCCGGACAGGCCGGGGAGCTGTTTTTT. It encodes CASSHPGQAGELFF.

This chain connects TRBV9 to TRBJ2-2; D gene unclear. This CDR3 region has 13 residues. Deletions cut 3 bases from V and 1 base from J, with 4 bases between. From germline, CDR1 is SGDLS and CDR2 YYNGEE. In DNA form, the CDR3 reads TGTGCCAGCAGCGGTAGGAACACCGGGGAGCTGTTTTTT. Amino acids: CASSGRNTGELFF.

The CDR3 loop is CASSFRLAGVSGANVLTF. DNA of the CDR3: TGTGCCAGCAGCTTTCGACTAGCGGGAGTCTCTGGGGCCAACGTCCTGACTTTC. V and J are TRBV7-3 and TRBJ2-6, with 12 nucleotides matching TRBD2. The CDR3 length is 18 residues. The J segment lost 0 bases and the V segment lost 3 bases, leaving 3 bases of the junction unmatched. Per the germline V gene, CDR1 is SGHTA and CDR2 is FQGTGA. Using reference TRBV7-3 and TRBJ2-6 for the parts outside the CDR3, the full variable domain is GAGVSQTPSNKVTEKGKYVELRCDPISGHTALYWYRQSLGQGPEFLIYFQGTGAADDSGLPNDRFFAVRPEGSVSTLKIQRTERGDSAVYLCASSFRLAGVSGANVLTFGAGSRLTVL.

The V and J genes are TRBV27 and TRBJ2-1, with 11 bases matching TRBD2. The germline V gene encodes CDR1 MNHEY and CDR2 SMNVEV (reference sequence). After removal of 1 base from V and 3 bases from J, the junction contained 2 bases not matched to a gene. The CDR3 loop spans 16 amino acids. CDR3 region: CASSLLAGGRYNEQFF. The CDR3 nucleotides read TGTGCCAGCAGTTTATTAGCGGGAGGGCGCTACAATGAGCAGTTCTTC.

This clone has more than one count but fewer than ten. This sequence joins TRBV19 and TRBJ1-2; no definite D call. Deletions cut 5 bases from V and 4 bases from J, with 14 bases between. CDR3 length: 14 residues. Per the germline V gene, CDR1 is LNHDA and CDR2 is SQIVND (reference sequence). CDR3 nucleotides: TGTGCCAGTAGTTCTATTGGCCTGGGCTATGGCTACACCTTC. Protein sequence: CASSSIGLGYGYTF. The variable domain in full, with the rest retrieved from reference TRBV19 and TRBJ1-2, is DGGITQSPKYLFRKEGQNVTLSCEQNLNHDAMYWYRQDPGQGLRLIYYSQIVNDFQKGDIAEGYSVSREKKESFPLTVTSAQKNPTAFYLCASSSIGLGYGYTFGSGTRLTVV.

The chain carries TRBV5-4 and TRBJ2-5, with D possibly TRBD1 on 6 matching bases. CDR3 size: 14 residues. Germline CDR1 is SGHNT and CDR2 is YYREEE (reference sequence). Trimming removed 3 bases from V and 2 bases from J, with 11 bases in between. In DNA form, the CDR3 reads TGTGCCAGCAGCTCCGGGACAAGGCAAGAGACCCAGTACTTC. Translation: CASSSGTRQETQYF.